These 11 T cell receptor beta chains originate from one sample sequenced in a study of blood T cell repertoires in COVID-19. Produced via immunoSEQ multiplex PCR; TCRdb's table is partial and in-frame only. The data contain approximately 97,000 clones, about 89% of them singletons. Source material: peripheral blood. These receptors were taken from a human donor in a cohort sampled during active COVID-19.

The gene calls are TRBV19 and TRBJ2-3; 7 bases fit TRBD1. CDR1 and CDR2 (germline): LNHDA, SQIVND (reference sequence). This CDR3 comprises 16 residues. V shed 6 bases and J 0 bases; nucleotides not matched to a gene: 9. The CDR3 spells CASSYHRGPSTDTQYF. In DNA form, the CDR3 reads TGTGCCAGTAGCTACCACAGGGGACCTAGCACAGATACGCAGTATTTT.

The V call is TRBV12-3 or TRBV12-4, the J call TRBJ2-3; tentative D call: TRBD1 (6 bases). Trimming cost V 6 bases and J 7 bases, with 14 bases left between them. The CDR3 runs 13 residues. The CDR3 coding sequence is TGTGCCAGCAGCCTCAACCAGGGGAATACGCAGTATTTT. Translation: CASSLNQGNTQYF.

The chain couples TRBV18 to TRBJ2-3, with 7 bases matching TRBD2. This CDR3 has 13 amino acids. The V and J ends lost 5 bases and 5 bases, in that order; junction bases with no gene match: 4. The germline V gene encodes CDR1 KGHSH and CDR2 LQKENI. CDR3 protein: CASSGDYGDTQYF. CDR3 in DNA: TGTGCCAGCTCAGGGGACTATGGAGATACGCAGTATTTT.

CDR3 DNA: TGTGCCAGCAGCTTAACTACAGGGGGCAGGGCAGATACGCAGTATTTT. Encoded protein: CASSLTTGGRADTQYF. The chain recombines TRBV7-6 with TRBJ2-3, with 9 bases aligning to TRBD1. CDR3 size: 16 residues. After removal of 2 bases from V and 4 bases from J, the junction contained 7 bases not matched to a gene. Germline V lookup: CDR1 SGHVS, CDR2 FNYEAQ.

This clone was detected once. The chain joins TRBV29-1 to TRBJ1-4; D is perhaps TRBD1 (5 bases). Germline V lookup: CDR1 SQVTM, CDR2 ANQGSEA. This CDR3 has 14 residues. With 3 bases removed from V and 6 bases from J, the gap between germline ends came to 14 bases. The CDR3 DNA reads TGCAGCGTTGACATGGCGGGGGGGGATGAAAAACTGTTTTTT. This translates into CSVDMAGGDEKLFF.

The V call is TRBV5-4, the J call TRBJ2-1, with 7 bases identical to TRBD1. V was pared by 0 bases and J by 2 bases, with 2 bases of the junction left unmatched. Germline CDR1 and CDR2: SGHNT and YYREEE (reference sequence). CDR3 length: 15 amino acids. CDR3 in DNA: TGTGCCAGCAGCTTGGATCAGGGGGCCTACAATGAGCAGTTCTTC. Its protein product is CASSLDQGAYNEQFF.

This CDR3 reads CASSRNTGYQETQYF. In DNA, the CDR3 is TGCGCCAGCAGCCGTAATACAGGGTACCAAGAGACCCAGTACTTC. The V and J genes are TRBV4-1 and TRBJ2-5, with TRBD1 as a possible D gene (6 bases). This CDR3 contains 15 residues. V dropped 4 bases and J dropped 0 bases, with 12 bases sitting between them. Germline CDR1 is MGHRA and CDR2 is YSYEKL.

The gene calls are TRBV6-1 and TRBJ1-3; D uncertain. The ends were cut back, 3 bases at V and 7 bases at J, with 7 bases in the middle. The CDR3 length is 12 residues. The V gene's germline CDR1 is MNHNS and CDR2 SASEGT. The CDR3 coding sequence is TGTGCCAGCAGTGACACCGGGAACACCATATATTTT. It is translated as CASSDTGNTIYF.

This clone was recorded once. The chain has TRBV7-2 and TRBJ2-1, with 14 bases that match TRBD2. V dropped 5 bases and J dropped 6; count of bases not matched to a gene: 9. CDR3 length: 17 residues. Germline loops: CDR1 SGHTA, CDR2 FQGNSA. The CDR3 region has the DNA TGTGCCAGCAGCACGCGGGGGGGACTAGCGGGAGTCAATGAGCAGTTCTTC. The encoded protein is CASSTRGGLAGVNEQFF. Drawing the rest from reference TRBV7-2 and TRBJ2-1, the complete variable domain is GAGVSQSPSNKVTEKGKDVELRCDPISGHTALYWYRQSLGQGLEFLIYFQGNSAPDKSGLPSDRFSAERTGGSVSTLTIQRTQQEDSAVYLCASSTRGGLAGVNEQFFGPGTRLTVL.

DNA for the CDR3: TGTGCCAGCGGAGACAGGGGGGTCGTCAACGAGCAGTACTTC. Amino acid sequence: CASGDRGVVNEQYF. The V gene is TRBV2, the J gene TRBJ2-7; TRBD1 matches 9 bases. Germline CDR1 SNHLY, CDR2 FYNNEI. CDR3 size: 14 residues. Trimming took 8 bases from V and 5 from J; bases not matched to a gene: 10.

The sample holds one count of this clone. The chain carries TRBV28 and TRBJ2-7; TRBD2 matches 7 bases. Germline trimming cut 4 bases from V and 0 bases from J; bases unmatched to any gene: 6. Per germline, CDR1 MDHEN and CDR2 SYDVKM. This CDR3 has 15 residues. Here the CDR3 reads CASSYWTRRSYEQYF. The DNA of the CDR3 is TGTGCCAGCAGTTATTGGACTAGACGCTCCTACGAGCAGTACTTC.